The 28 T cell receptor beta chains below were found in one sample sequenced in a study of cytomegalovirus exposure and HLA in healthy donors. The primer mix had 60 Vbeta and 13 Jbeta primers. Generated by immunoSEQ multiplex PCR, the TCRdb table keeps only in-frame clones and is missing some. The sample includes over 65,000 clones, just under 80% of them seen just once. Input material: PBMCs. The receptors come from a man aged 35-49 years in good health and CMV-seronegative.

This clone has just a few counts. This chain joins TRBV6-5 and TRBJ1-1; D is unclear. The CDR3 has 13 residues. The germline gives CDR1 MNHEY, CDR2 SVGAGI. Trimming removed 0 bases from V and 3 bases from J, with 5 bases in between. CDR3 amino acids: CASSYSRHTEAFF. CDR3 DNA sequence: TGTGCCAGCAGTTACTCGAGGCACACTGAAGCTTTCTTT.

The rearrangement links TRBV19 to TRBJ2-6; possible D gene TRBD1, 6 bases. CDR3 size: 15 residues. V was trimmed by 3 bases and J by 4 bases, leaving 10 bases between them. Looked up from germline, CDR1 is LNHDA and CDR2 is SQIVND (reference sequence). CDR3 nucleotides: TGTGCCAGTAGTATCTGGGGGCCAGGGGCCAACGTCCTGACTTTC. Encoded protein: CASSIWGPGANVLTF.

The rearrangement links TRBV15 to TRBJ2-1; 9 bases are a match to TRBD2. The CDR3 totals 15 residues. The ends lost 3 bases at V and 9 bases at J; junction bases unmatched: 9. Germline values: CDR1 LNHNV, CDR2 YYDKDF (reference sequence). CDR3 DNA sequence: TGTGCCACCAGCAGGGAGGCGGGAGGGCGGGGTGAGCAGTTCTTC. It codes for CATSREAGGRGEQFF.

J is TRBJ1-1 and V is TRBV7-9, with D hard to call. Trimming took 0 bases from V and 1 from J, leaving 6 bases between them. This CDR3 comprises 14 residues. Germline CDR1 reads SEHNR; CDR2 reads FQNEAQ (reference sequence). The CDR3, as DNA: TGTGCCAGCAGCTTAGCGTCCGGGAACACTGAAGCTTTCTTT. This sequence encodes CASSLASGNTEAFF. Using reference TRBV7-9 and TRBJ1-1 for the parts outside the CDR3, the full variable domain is DTGVSQNPRHKITKRGQNVTFRCDPISEHNRLYWYRQTLGQGPEFLTYFQNEAQLEKSRLLSDRFSAERPKGSFSTLEIQRTEQGDSAMYLCASSLASGNTEAFFGQGTRLTVV.

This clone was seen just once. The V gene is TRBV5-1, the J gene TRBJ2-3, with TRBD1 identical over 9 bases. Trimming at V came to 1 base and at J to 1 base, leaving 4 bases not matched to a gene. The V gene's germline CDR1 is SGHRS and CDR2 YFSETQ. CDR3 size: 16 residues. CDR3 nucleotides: TGCGCCAGCAGCTTGTTCGGACAGGGGCGCACAGATACGCAGTATTTT. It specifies CASSLFGQGRTDTQYF.

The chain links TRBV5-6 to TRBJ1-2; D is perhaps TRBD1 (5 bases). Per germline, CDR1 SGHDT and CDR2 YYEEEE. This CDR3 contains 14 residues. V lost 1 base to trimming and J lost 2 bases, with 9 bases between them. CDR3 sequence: CASSLTGANYGYTF. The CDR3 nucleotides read TGTGCCAGCAGCTTGACAGGTGCGAACTATGGCTACACCTTC.

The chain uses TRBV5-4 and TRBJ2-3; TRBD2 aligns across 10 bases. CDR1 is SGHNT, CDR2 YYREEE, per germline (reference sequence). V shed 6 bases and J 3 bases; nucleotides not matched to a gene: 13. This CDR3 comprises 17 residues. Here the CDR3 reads CASKSQLLAGATDTQYF. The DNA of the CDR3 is TGTGCCAGCAAGTCACAACTGCTAGCGGGAGCTACAGATACGCAGTATTTT.

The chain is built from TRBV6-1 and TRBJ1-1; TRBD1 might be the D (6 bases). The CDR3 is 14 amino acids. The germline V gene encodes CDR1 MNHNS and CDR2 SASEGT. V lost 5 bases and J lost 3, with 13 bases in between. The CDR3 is CASSYSRGDTEAFF. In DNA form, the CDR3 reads TGTGCCAGCAGTTATTCCAGGGGTGACACTGAAGCTTTCTTT.

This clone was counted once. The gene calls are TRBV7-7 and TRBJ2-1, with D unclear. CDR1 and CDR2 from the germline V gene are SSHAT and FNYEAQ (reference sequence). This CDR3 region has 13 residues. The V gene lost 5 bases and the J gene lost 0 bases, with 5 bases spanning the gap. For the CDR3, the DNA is TGTGCCAGCAGCCGCAGCTCCTACAATGAGCAGTTCTTC. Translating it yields CASSRSSYNEQFF.

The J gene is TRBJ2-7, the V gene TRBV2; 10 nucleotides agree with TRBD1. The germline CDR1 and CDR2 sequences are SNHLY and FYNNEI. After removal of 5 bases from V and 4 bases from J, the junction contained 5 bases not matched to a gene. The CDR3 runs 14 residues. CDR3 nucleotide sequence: TGTGCCAGCAGTCCCGGGACAGGGGCTTACGAGCAGTACTTC. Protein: CASSPGTGAYEQYF.

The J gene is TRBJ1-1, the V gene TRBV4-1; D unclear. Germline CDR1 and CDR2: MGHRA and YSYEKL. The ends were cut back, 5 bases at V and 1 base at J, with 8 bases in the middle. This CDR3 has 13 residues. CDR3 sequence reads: CASSGPRNTEAFF. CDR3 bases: TGCGCCAGCAGCGGCCCTCGGAACACTGAAGCTTTCTTT.

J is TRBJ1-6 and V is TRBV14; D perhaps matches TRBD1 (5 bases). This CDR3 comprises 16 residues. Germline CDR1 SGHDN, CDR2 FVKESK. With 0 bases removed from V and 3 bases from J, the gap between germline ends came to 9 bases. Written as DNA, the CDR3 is TGTGCCAGCAGCCAAGATACAGGCCTCTATAATTCACCCCTCCACTTT. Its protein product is CASSQDTGLYNSPLHF.

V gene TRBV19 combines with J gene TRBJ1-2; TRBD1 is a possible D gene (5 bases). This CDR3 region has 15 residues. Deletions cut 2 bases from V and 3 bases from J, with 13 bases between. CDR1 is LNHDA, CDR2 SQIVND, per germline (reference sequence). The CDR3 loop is CASSIIGDRDYGYTF. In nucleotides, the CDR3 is TGTGCCAGTAGTATAATAGGGGATCGAGACTATGGCTACACCTTC.

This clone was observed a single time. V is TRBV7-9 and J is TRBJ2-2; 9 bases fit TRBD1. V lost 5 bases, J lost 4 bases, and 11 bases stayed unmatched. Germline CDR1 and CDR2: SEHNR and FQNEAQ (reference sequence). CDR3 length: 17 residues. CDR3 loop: CASSPNTGGLSTGELFF. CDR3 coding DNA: TGTGCCAGCAGCCCGAATACAGGGGGCTTAAGCACCGGGGAGCTGTTTTTT.

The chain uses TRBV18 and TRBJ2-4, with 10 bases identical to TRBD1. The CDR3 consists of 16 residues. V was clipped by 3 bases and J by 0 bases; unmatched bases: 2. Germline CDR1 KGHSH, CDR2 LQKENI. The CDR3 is CASSPGTGVAKNIQYF. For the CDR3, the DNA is TGTGCCAGCTCACCCGGGACAGGGGTAGCCAAAAACATTCAGTACTTC.

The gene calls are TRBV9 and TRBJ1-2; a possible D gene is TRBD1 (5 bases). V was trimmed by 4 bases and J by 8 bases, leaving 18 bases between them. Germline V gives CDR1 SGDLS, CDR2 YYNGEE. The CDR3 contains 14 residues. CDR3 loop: CASSSHRFSEGYTF. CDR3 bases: TGTGCCAGCAGCTCACACAGGTTTTCAGAGGGCTACACCTTC. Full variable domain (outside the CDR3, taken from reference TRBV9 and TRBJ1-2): DSGVTQTPKHLITATGQRVTLRCSPRSGDLSVYWYQQSLDQGLQFLIQYYNGEERAKGNILERFSAQQFPDLHSELNLSSLELGDSALYFCASSSHRFSEGYTFGSGTRLTVV.

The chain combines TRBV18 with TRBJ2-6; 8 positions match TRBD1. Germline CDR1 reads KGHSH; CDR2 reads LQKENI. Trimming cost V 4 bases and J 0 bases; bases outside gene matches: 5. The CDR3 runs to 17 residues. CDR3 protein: CASSLTGDPSGANVLTF. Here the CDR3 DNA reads TGTGCCAGCTCACTGACAGGGGACCCCTCTGGGGCCAACGTCCTGACTTTC. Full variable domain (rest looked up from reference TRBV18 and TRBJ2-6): NAGVMQNPRHLVRRRGQEARLRCSPMKGHSHVYWYRQLPEEGLKFMVYLQKENIIDESGMPKERFSAEFPKEGPSILRIQQVVRGDSAAYFCASSLTGDPSGANVLTFGAGSRLTVL.

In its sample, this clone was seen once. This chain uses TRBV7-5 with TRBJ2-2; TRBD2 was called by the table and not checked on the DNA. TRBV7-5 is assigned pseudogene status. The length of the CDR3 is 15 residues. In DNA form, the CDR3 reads TGTGTCAGAGCTGACTGCGAATATTACACCGGGGAGCTGTTTTTT. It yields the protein CVRADCEYYTGELFF.

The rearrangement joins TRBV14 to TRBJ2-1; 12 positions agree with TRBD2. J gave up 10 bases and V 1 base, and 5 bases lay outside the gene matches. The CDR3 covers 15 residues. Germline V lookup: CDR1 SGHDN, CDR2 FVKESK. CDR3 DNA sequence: TGTGCCAGCAGCCAAGGACTAGCGGGAGTAGAGGAGCAGTTCTTC. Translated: CASSQGLAGVEEQFF.

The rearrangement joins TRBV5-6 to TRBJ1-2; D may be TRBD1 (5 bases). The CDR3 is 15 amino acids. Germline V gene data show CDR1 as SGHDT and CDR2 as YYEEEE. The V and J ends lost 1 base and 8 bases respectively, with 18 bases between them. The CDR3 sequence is CASSLIGRQGGGYTF. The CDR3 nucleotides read TGTGCCAGCAGCTTGATCGGCAGGCAGGGCGGCGGCTACACCTTC.

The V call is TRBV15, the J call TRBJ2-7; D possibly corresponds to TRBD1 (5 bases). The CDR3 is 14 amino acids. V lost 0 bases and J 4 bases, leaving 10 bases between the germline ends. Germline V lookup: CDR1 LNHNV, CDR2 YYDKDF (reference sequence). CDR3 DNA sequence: TGTGCCACCAGCAGAGAAGGGGTCTCTTACGAGCAGTACTTC. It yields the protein CATSREGVSYEQYF.

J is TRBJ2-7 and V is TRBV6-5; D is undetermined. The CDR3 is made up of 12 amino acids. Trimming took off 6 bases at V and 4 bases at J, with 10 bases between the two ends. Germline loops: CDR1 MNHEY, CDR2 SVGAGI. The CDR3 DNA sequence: TGTGCCAGCAGCTCCTCCGGTTACGAGCAGTACTTC. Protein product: CASSSSGYEQYF.

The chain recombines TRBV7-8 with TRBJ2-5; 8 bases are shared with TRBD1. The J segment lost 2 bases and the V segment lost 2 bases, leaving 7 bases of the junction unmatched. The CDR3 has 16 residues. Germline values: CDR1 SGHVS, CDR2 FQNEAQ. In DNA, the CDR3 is TGTGCCAGCAGCTTACCCGGGACAGGCACTCAAGAGACCCAGTACTTC. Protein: CASSLPGTGTQETQYF.

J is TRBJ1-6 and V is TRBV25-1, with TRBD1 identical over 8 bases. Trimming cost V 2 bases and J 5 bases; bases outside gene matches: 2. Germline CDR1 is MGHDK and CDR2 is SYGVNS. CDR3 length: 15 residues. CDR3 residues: CASSEQDRDNSPLHF. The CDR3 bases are TGTGCCAGCAGTGAACAGGACAGGGATAATTCACCCCTCCACTTT.

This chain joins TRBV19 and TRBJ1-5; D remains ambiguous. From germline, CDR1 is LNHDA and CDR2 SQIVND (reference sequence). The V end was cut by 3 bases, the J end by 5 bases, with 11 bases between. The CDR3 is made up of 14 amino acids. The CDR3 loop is CASSIRVGDQPQHF. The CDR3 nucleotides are TGTGCCAGTAGTATTCGAGTAGGAGATCAGCCCCAGCATTTT. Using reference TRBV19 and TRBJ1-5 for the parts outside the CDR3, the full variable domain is DGGITQSPKYLFRKEGQNVTLSCEQNLNHDAMYWYRQDPGQGLRLIYYSQIVNDFQKGDIAEGYSVSREKKESFPLTVTSAQKNPTAFYLCASSIRVGDQPQHFGDGTRLSIL.

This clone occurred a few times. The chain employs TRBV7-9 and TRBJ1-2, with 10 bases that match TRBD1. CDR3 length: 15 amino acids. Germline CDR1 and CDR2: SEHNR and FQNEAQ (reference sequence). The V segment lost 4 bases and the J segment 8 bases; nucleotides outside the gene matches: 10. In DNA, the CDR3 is TGTGCCAGCAGCTATTCCGGGACAGGGGATAGAGGCTACACCTTC. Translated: CASSYSGTGDRGYTF. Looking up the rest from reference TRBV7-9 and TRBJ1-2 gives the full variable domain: DTGVSQNPRHKITKRGQNVTFRCDPISEHNRLYWYRQTLGQGPEFLTYFQNEAQLEKSRLLSDRFSAERPKGSFSTLEIQRTEQGDSAMYLCASSYSGTGDRGYTFGSGTRLTVV.

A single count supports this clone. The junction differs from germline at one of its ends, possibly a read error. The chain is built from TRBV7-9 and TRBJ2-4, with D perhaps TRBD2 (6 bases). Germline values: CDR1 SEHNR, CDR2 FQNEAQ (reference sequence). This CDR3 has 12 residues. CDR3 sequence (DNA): TGTGCCAGCAGCCCCCGGGACTTTCGGCCCTGCTTC. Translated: CASSPRDFRPCF.

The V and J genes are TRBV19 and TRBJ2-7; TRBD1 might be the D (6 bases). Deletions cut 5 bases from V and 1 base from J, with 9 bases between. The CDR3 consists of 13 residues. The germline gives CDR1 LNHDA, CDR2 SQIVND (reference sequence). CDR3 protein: CASSSTGSYEQYF. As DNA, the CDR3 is TGTGCCAGTAGTTCTACAGGGTCCTACGAGCAGTACTTC.